These T cell receptor beta chains were read from a single sample in a study of T-cell memory formation after mild COVID-19. Each CDR3 protein gets one entry after TCRdb re-called the 5' RACE reads with MiXCR. The profile shows 350,000 to 400,000 distinct CDR3 sequences, over 13% of them singletons. Input material: PBMCs or a T cell subset sorted from them (not recorded which). The receptors were gathered from a man between 18 and 29 years old who had mild COVID-19 (a few samples of this study predate the infection). Cell type and time point are not known. Each CDR3 is given with its conserved first and last residue. The D gene is left open where the match is weak. Size tells how often a clone was seen (once, few, many) or the class of an expanded clone, and some rows leave it out.

d_gene	v_gene	j_gene	abundance	CDR3aa	CDR3nt
TRBD2	TRBV3-1	TRBJ2-7	-	CASSQDERGKAF	TGTGCCAGCAGCCAAGACGAGCGGGGAAAGGCATTC
TRBD2	TRBV25-1	TRBJ2-3	-	CASSGAFGGGRTDTQYF	TGTGCCAGCAGTGGGGCTTTCGGCGGGGGTCGCACAGATACGCAGTATTTT
-	TRBV11-2	TRBJ1-1	-	CASSLNSVLNTEAFF	TGTGCCAGCAGTCTTAATAGCGTCCTGAACACTGAAGCTTTCTTT
-	TRBV7-9	TRBJ2-2	-	CASSLGQGVGAGELFF	TGTGCCAGCAGCTTAGGCCAGGGCGTTGGAGCCGGGGAGCTGTTTTTT
TRBD2	TRBV4-1	TRBJ2-3	-	CASGGLAGPRQPYF	TGCGCCAGCGGTGGACTAGCGGGACCCCGCCAACCGTATTTT
-	TRBV6-2/TRBV6-3	TRBJ2-2	few	CASAAAPPPRLGQGELFF	TGTGCCAGCGCCGCCGCCCCTCCACCGCGACTTGGACAGGGGGAGCTGTTTTTT
TRBD1	TRBV18	TRBJ1-6	-	CASSPPHRDSSPLHF	TGTGCCAGCTCACCCCCACACCGGGACAGCTCACCCCTCCACTTT
-	TRBV7-2	TRBJ2-1	-	CASSQPGRTYNEQFF	TGTGCCAGCAGCCAACCAGGGCGGACCTACAATGAGCAGTTCTTC
TRBD1	TRBV4-2	TRBJ1-1	-	CASSRGTGNTEAFF	TGTGCCAGCAGCCGGGGGACAGGGAACACTGAAGCTTTCTTT
-	TRBV11-2	TRBJ1-1	-	CASSSRGIAEAFF	TGTGCCAGCAGCTCCCGGGGGATCGCTGAAGCTTTCTTT
-	TRBV6-2/TRBV6-3	TRBJ1-6	many	CASSYQPGSGLHF	TGTGCCAGCAGTTACCAGCCGGGCTCCGGCCTCCACTTT
-	TRBV5-1	TRBJ2-2	few	CASSLDFRQSHTGELFF	TGCGCCAGCAGCTTAGATTTTAGACAGAGCCACACCGGGGAGCTGTTTTTT
TRBD2	TRBV5-1	TRBJ2-1	few	CASSLPFSGTTYNEQFF	TGCGCCAGCAGCTTGCCTTTCAGCGGGACGACCTACAATGAGCAGTTCTTC
TRBD2	TRBV28	TRBJ2-5	many	CASSDAGGWETQYF	TGTGCCAGCAGTGACGCGGGAGGGTGGGAGACCCAGTACTTC
-	TRBV12-3/TRBV12-4	TRBJ1-6	few	CASSLLGSPLHF	TGTGCCAGCAGTCTCCTAGGGTCACCCCTCCACTTT
TRBD2	TRBV9	TRBJ2-1	once	CASSVSSGGGNEQFF	TGTGCCAGCAGCGTATCTAGCGGGGGTGGGAATGAGCAGTTCTTC
TRBD1	TRBV4-3	TRBJ1-1	few	CASSRDRGLMNTEAFF	TGCGCCAGCAGCCGCGACAGGGGACTCATGAACACTGAAGCTTTCTTT
-	TRBV20-1	TRBJ2-7	few	CSAKLRGSSYEQYF	TGCAGTGCTAAACTTCGTGGCAGCTCCTACGAGCAGTACTTC
-	TRBV28	TRBJ2-3	-	CASSRTKGTDTQYF	TGTGCCAGCAGCAGGACCAAAGGCACAGATACGCAGTATTTT
-	TRBV4-3	TRBJ2-3	once	CASSQDRGLDPDTQYF	TGCGCCAGCAGCCAAGATCGGGGACTTGACCCGGATACGCAGTATTTT
-	TRBV2	TRBJ2-2	-	CASSGRRGNTGELFF	TGTGCCAGCAGCGGTCGGAGGGGAAACACCGGGGAGCTGTTTTTT
-	TRBV6-2/TRBV6-3	TRBJ2-5	few	CASSYQTQGGETQYF	TGTGCCAGCAGTTACCAGACCCAGGGAGGCGAGACCCAGTACTTC
-	TRBV5-1	TRBJ2-1	few	CASSLVQPSYNEQFF	TGCGCCAGCAGCTTGGTACAGCCATCCTACAATGAGCAGTTCTTC
-	TRBV28	TRBJ1-1	few	CASSQPGGSFRNTEAFF	TGTGCCAGCAGCCAACCTGGAGGGTCTTTTAGGAACACTGAAGCTTTCTTT
-	TRBV5-5	TRBJ2-2	-	CASSPYGDPGELFF	TGTGCCAGCAGCCCCTATGGGGACCCCGGGGAGCTGTTTTTT
TRBD2	TRBV4-1	TRBJ2-5	-	CASSRSLERGELQETQYF	TGCGCCAGCAGCCGAAGCCTGGAGCGGGGGGAACTTCAAGAGACCCAGTACTTC
TRBD1	TRBV6-2/TRBV6-3	TRBJ1-6	-	CASSYGTGGRNSPLHF	TGTGCCAGCAGTTACGGGACAGGGGGAAGAAATTCACCCCTCCACTTT
TRBD1	TRBV23-1	TRBJ2-7	many	CASSLRDRDAYEQYF	TGCGCCAGCAGTCTCCGGGACAGGGACGCCTACGAGCAGTACTTC
-	TRBV5-6	TRBJ2-3	-	CASSLVLGHPRGTDTQYF	TGTGCCAGCAGCTTGGTTTTGGGACACCCCCGGGGCACAGATACGCAGTATTTT
-	TRBV20-1	TRBJ1-6	-	CSARAPELPLHF	TGCAGTGCTAGAGCTCCCGAACTACCCCTCCACTTT
TRBD2	TRBV7-6	TRBJ2-3	-	CASSPKRGGLRDTQYF	TGTGCCAGCAGCCCTAAGCGGGGGGGCCTTAGAGATACGCAGTATTTT
-	TRBV20-1	TRBJ1-6	-	CSARSGSYNSPLHF	TGCAGTGCTAGATCTGGCTCCTATAATTCACCCCTCCACTTT
-	TRBV6-2/TRBV6-3	TRBJ1-2	-	CASSYLIKAINGYTF	TGTGCCAGCAGTTACCTAATTAAAGCGATAAATGGCTACACCTTC
TRBD2	TRBV7-2	TRBJ2-1	-	CASSGRGGSEQFF	TGTGCCAGCAGCGGCCGGGGGGGCAGTGAGCAGTTCTTC
TRBD1	TRBV5-6	TRBJ2-1	few	CASSLDRGRIYNEQFF	TGTGCCAGCAGCTTAGACAGGGGGCGCATATACAATGAGCAGTTCTTC
TRBD1	TRBV7-9	TRBJ2-2	-	CATRDRAPNTGELFF	TGTGCCACCAGGGACAGGGCCCCGAACACCGGGGAGCTGTTTTTT
TRBD2	TRBV6-5	TRBJ2-3	many	CASSSGGAWADTQYF	TGTGCCAGCAGTAGCGGGGGGGCTTGGGCAGATACGCAGTATTTT
-	TRBV4-1	TRBJ2-1	few	CASSYGGSYNEQFF	TGCGCCAGCAGTTACGGAGGTTCCTACAATGAGCAGTTCTTC
-	TRBV7-9	TRBJ1-6	-	CASSLTQRDSPLHF	TGTGCCAGCAGCCTGACCCAAAGAGACTCACCCCTCCACTTT
-	TRBV7-9	TRBJ2-7	-	CATEGGSSYEQYF	TGTGCCACCGAAGGAGGGAGCTCCTACGAGCAGTACTTC
-	TRBV14	TRBJ2-1	few	CASSQDRASRAWKQFF	TGTGCCAGCAGCCAAGATAGGGCTTCGCGGGCCTGGAAGCAGTTCTTC
-	TRBV9	TRBJ1-2	-	CASSPQEGRNYGYTF	TGTGCCAGCAGCCCCCAGGAGGGCAGGAACTATGGCTACACCTTC
TRBD1	TRBV6-5	TRBJ1-1	few	CASSYSFDRVDTEAFF	TGTGCCAGCAGTTACTCGTTCGACAGGGTGGACACTGAAGCTTTCTTT
TRBD2	TRBV7-2	TRBJ2-3	many	CASSLAGGRADTQYF	TGTGCCAGCAGCTTAGCCGGGGGGAGGGCAGATACGCAGTATTTT
TRBD1	TRBV3-1	TRBJ1-2	-	CASSQRTGSGYTF	TGTGCCAGCAGCCAAAGGACAGGAAGTGGCTACACCTTC
-	TRBV7-9	TRBJ2-3	many	CASSGAGLTDTQYF	TGTGCCAGCAGCGGGGCGGGTCTCACAGATACGCAGTATTTT
-	TRBV10-3	TRBJ1-1	-	CAIRDQSVEGNTEAFF	TGTGCCATCAGGGACCAATCAGTTGAGGGGAACACTGAAGCTTTCTTT
TRBD1	TRBV9	TRBJ1-6	-	CASSVDGQGRSPLHF	TGTGCCAGCAGCGTAGACGGACAGGGAAGATCACCCCTCCACTTT
-	TRBV28	TRBJ2-2	few	CASTTTGSTGELFF	TGTGCCAGCACCACGACAGGCTCCACCGGGGAGCTGTTTTTT
-	TRBV7-2	TRBJ2-3	few	CASSFSHTDTQYF	TGTGCCAGCAGCTTTTCCCACACAGATACGCAGTATTTT
-	TRBV6-5	TRBJ2-1	few	CASSYSGRGWDEQFF	TGTGCCAGCAGTTACTCGGGGCGGGGCTGGGATGAGCAGTTCTTC
-	TRBV5-1	TRBJ1-6	many	CASSLTGGSYNSPLHF	TGCGCCAGCAGCTTGACGGGGGGCTCCTATAATTCACCCCTCCACTTT
-	TRBV6-2/TRBV6-3	TRBJ1-6	few	CASSYPARVASPLHF	TGTGCCAGCAGTTACCCGGCCAGGGTGGCTTCACCCCTCCACTTT
-	TRBV12-5	TRBJ2-1	few	CASGSATGTDEQFF	TGTGCTAGTGGTTCCGCGACAGGAACAGATGAGCAGTTCTTC
-	TRBV20-1	TRBJ1-2	-	CSAREGQGRNGYTF	TGCAGTGCTAGAGAGGGGCAGGGACGAAATGGCTACACCTTC
-	TRBV6-6	TRBJ1-4	-	CASSYRDGEEKLFF	TGTGCCAGCAGTTACCGTGACGGGGAAGAAAAACTGTTTTTT
-	TRBV5-1	TRBJ2-3	few	CASSLAVLSGSTDTQYF	TGCGCCAGCAGCTTGGCCGTCTTGAGCGGGAGCACAGATACGCAGTATTTT
TRBD1	TRBV20-1	TRBJ2-1	few	CSTPGQIYNEQFF	TGCAGCACGCCGGGACAGATATACAATGAGCAGTTCTTC
-	TRBV7-2	TRBJ1-5	-	CASSQSEGQPQHF	TGTGCCAGCAGCCAAAGTGAGGGTCAGCCCCAGCATTTT